The source of this T cell receptor (beta chain) is a study of a mutant IDH1 vaccine in newly diagnosed glioma. Trimming stripped 9 bases from V and 3 bases from J, with 21 bases between. The CDR3 has 16 amino acids. In germline, CDR1 is LNHDA, CDR2 SQIVND (reference sequence). Noted time point: baseline, week 1 (first vaccination visit). Treatment reported: pre-vaccination baseline after standard-of-care therapy. Donor diagnoses consisted of new WHO grade 3 or 4 IDH1-mutant, ATRX-lost astrocytomas. Repertoires were generated with immunoSEQ multiplex PCR, while TCRdb's copy carries only in-frame clones and drops some. Of around 50,000 clones in the sample, around 86% were seen once.

This sequence originates from a man aged 35-49 years with glioma. The sample was PBMCs, taken from a glioma patient treated with radiotherapy, temozolomide or both. V is TRBV19 and J is TRBJ1-5, with a tentative D call TRBD1 (6 bases). CDR3: CASRRRSDRLNQPQHF. In DNA, the CDR3 is TGTGCCAGCCGCCGACGATCCGACAGGCTCAATCAGCCCCAGCATTTT.